The source of this TCR beta chain is a study of OX40 agonist ivuxolimab in advanced cancers. Whole-study context: A history of anti-PD-1, anti-PD-L1 or anti-CTLA-4 therapy was acceptable, and approximately 41% had some.

Autoimmune disease history or systemic immunosuppression led to patient exclusion. Comment on this clone: Its specificity is unknown.

Overall study results and limits: Averaged across samples, CD8+ T cells carried more expanded clones than CD4+ did. The antigens recognized by the expanded peripheral T cells, that is their antigen specificity, were not determined.

This table comes from immunoSEQ multiplex PCR, and its TCRdb copy is limited to in-frame clones, with some not included. The data hold more than 65,000 clones, with 70% to 90% observed a single time. The material sequenced was CD4+ or CD8+ T cells sorted from blood, taken in a trial of the OX40 agonist ivuxolimab. The receptor was isolated from an adult with an advanced solid tumor such as melanoma, head and neck, liver or kidney cancer.

This chain's CDR3 is CASNGGLEAPRGYTF. The CDR3 coding sequence is TGTGCCAGTAACGGGGGGCTCGAGGCCCCGAGGGGCTACACCTTC. The chain joins TRBV19 to TRBJ1-2, with D tentatively TRBD1 (6 bases). Germline V lookup: CDR1 LNHDA, CDR2 SQIVND (reference sequence). With 7 bases removed from V and 8 bases from J, the gap between germline ends came to 23 bases. The CDR3 is 15 amino acids.